These T cell receptor beta chains were read from a single sample in a study of blood T cell repertoires in COVID-19. The assay was immunoSEQ multiplex PCR, and TCRdb's table has in-frame clones only and misses some. The repertoire holds approximately 220,000 clones, with roughly 80% as singletons. Sequencing was carried out using peripheral blood. The receptors were gathered from an older woman who had recovered from COVID-19. CDR3s include the opening cysteine and the closing phenylalanine or tryptophan. A D gene is named only where the DNA matches it firmly. Clone size is not always given. Where it is, it says once, few, many or a class for expanded clones.

v_call	d_call	j_call	clone_size	cdr3_nt	cdr3_aa
TRBV25-1	.	TRBJ1-1	.	TGTGCCAGCAGTGAATTCAGGGGAGTCACTGAAGCTTTCTTT	CASSEFRGVTEAFF
TRBV7-8	TRBD1	TRBJ1-3	.	TGTGCCAGCAGGAAACAGGGGTTGGCTGGAAACACCATATATTTT	CASRKQGLAGNTIYF
TRBV2	TRBD2	TRBJ2-5	.	TGTGCCAGCAGTGGGAGCGGGGTAGTAGAGACCCAGTACTTC	CASSGSGVVETQYF
TRBV30	TRBD1	TRBJ2-2	.	TGTGCCTCGACAGGGGGCGCGGGCACCGGGGAGCTGTTTTTT	CASTGGAGTGELFF
TRBV5-3	TRBD1	TRBJ2-7	once	TGTGCCAGAAGCCCGGGACAGGGGGCATGCGAGCAGTACTTC	CARSPGQGACEQYF
TRBV7-9	.	TRBJ1-5	.	TGTGCCAGCAGCTTAGGGTCAGGTTATAGCAATCAGCCCCAGCATTTT	CASSLGSGYSNQPQHF
TRBV7-8	.	TRBJ1-5	.	TGTGCCAGCAGCTTGGCAGGCTTGTATAGCAATCAGCCCCAGCATTTT	CASSLAGLYSNQPQHF
TRBV5-1	TRBD1	TRBJ1-1	.	TGCGCCAGCAGCTTGGGGGGACAGGGGAATTTGAACACTGAAGCTTTCTTT	CASSLGGQGNLNTEAFF
TRBV19	TRBD1	TRBJ2-1	.	TGTGCCAGTAGTAATGGACAGGGGATAACCACTGAGCAGTTCTTC	CASSNGQGITTEQFF
TRBV6-2/TRBV6-3	.	TRBJ1-1	.	TGTGCCAGCAGTTATTTTAAGCGACTTCGCGCTTTCTTT	CASSYFKRLRAFF
TRBV18	TRBD1	TRBJ1-2	.	TGTGCCAGCTCAACAATGGACAGGGTGCCCGGCTACACCTTC	CASSTMDRVPGYTF
TRBV7-9	.	TRBJ2-3	.	TGTGCCAGCAGCCTCTCGACAGGAACAGATACGCAGTATTTT	CASSLSTGTDTQYF
TRBV5-1	TRBD1	TRBJ2-1	once	TGCGCCAGCAGCACGACAGGGGGCTTGTTCGATGAGCAGTTCTTC	CASSTTGGLFDEQFF
TRBV25-1	TRBD2	TRBJ2-2	.	TGTGCCAGCAGTGATCCCACCCAGGGAGGGACCGGGGAGCTGTTTTTT	CASSDPTQGGTGELFF
TRBV5-6	.	TRBJ2-7	.	TGTGCCAGCACGGAACTAGAAGACTACGAGCAGTACTTC	CASTELEDYEQYF
TRBV2	TRBD1	TRBJ1-2	.	TGTGCCAGCAGTGAAGTACAGGGGGCTCCCTTC	CASSEVQGAPF
TRBV27	TRBD1	TRBJ2-1	.	TGTGCCAGCACCAGGACAGGGGGCACAAATGAGCAGTTCTTC	CASTRTGGTNEQFF
TRBV7-2	TRBD2	TRBJ2-3	.	TGTGCCAGCAATGGACTAGCGGGCACAGATACGCAGTATTTT	CASNGLAGTDTQYF
TRBV10-3	TRBD1	TRBJ1-2	.	TGTGCCATCAGTACCCACGGGACAGGCTATGGCTACACCTTC	CAISTHGTGYGYTF
TRBV6-5	.	TRBJ1-2	.	TGTGCCAGCAGGAGGGGGGGCGCGAATGGCTACACCTTC	CASRRGGANGYTF
TRBV20-1	.	TRBJ2-7	few	TGCAGTGCGCAGGGGCCCTACGAGCAGTACTTC	CSAQGPYEQYF
TRBV30	.	TRBJ1-1	.	TGTGCCCGCGGGAGGGGGGGCACTGAAGCTTTCTTT	CARGRGGTEAFF
TRBV7-2	.	TRBJ1-1	.	TGTGCCAGCAGCTCGCCCTTTCGGGGGAGGGGGAACACTGAAGCTTTCTTT	CASSSPFRGRGNTEAFF
TRBV9	.	TRBJ1-2	.	TGTGCCAGCAGCGTAGGCGGTAACTATGGCTACACCTTC	CASSVGGNYGYTF
TRBV7-3	TRBD1	TRBJ2-2	.	TGTGCCAGCAGCCCTGGGACAGGGAGCACCGGGGAGCTGTTTTTT	CASSPGTGSTGELFF
TRBV5-6	TRBD1	TRBJ1-1	.	TGTGCCAGCAGCTGGAACAGGGGAGGAACTGAAGCTTTCTTT	CASSWNRGGTEAFF
TRBV7-9	TRBD1	TRBJ1-2	.	TGTGCCAGCAGCCCGGACCTTCCCCCGGGACAGGGGTGGTATGGCTACACCTTC	CASSPDLPPGQGWYGYTF
TRBV6-5	TRBD2	TRBJ2-5	.	TGTGCCAGCAGGACTAGCGGGGATGAGACCCAGTACTTC	CASRTSGDETQYF
TRBV7-7	TRBD1	TRBJ2-2	.	TGTGCTAGCAGCCCCGGACAGGGGGCGGGCGGGGAGCTGTTTTTT	CASSPGQGAGGELFF
TRBV29-1	.	TRBJ2-3	.	TGCAGCGTTGATTCCGCCCAGAGCACAGATACGCAGTATTTT	CSVDSAQSTDTQYF
TRBV10-3	TRBD1	TRBJ1-2	.	TGTGCCATCAAAGGGACAGAAACAAACTATGGCTACACCTTC	CAIKGTETNYGYTF
TRBV6-5	.	TRBJ1-5	.	TGTGCCAGCAGTACACCACAGATCAATCAGCCCCAGCATTTT	CASSTPQINQPQHF
TRBV5-1	TRBD1	TRBJ1-2	.	TGCGCCAGCAGCTCGACAGGGAACTATGGCTACACCTTC	CASSSTGNYGYTF
TRBV5-1	.	TRBJ2-7	.	TGCGCCAGCAGCTTGGTGGGGGCGCTTAGCGAGCAGTACTTC	CASSLVGALSEQYF
TRBV7-3	.	TRBJ2-3	.	TGTGCCAGCAGCGCGGGATCTAGGGGCCCAGATACGCAGTATTTT	CASSAGSRGPDTQYF
TRBV18	.	TRBJ2-1	few	TGTGCCAGCTCACCAGGCAGCGAAAATGAGCAGTTCTTC	CASSPGSENEQFF
TRBV6-2/TRBV6-3	.	TRBJ1-1	few	TGTGCCAGCAGCCAGGACATGAACACTGAAGCTTTCTTT	CASSQDMNTEAFF
TRBV2	.	TRBJ2-1	.	TGTGCCGCCCGAGGGGGAAGACCGGCGGAGCAGTTCTTC	CAARGGRPAEQFF
TRBV5-1	TRBD1	TRBJ2-5	few	TGCGCCAGCAGCGTAGGACAGGGGGCAGAGACCCAGTACTTC	CASSVGQGAETQYF
TRBV30	TRBD1	TRBJ2-2	.	TGTGCCTGGACGCCCCGGGACAGGGTATCTACCGGGGAGCTGTTTTTT	CAWTPRDRVSTGELFF
TRBV13	.	TRBJ2-1	.	TGTGCCAGCAGGGGCCGCAGAGGGGGGGTATACAATGAGCAGTTCTTC	CASRGRRGGVYNEQFF
TRBV7-8	TRBD2	TRBJ2-1	.	TGTGCCAGCAGCTTAGTGCGCCTAGCGGGGGGTATGGATGAGCAGTTCTTC	CASSLVRLAGGMDEQFF
TRBV6-5	.	TRBJ1-3	.	TGTGCCAGCACTAATACAGGGTGGCCTGGAAACACCATATATTTT	CASTNTGWPGNTIYF
TRBV5-4	TRBD2	TRBJ2-7	few	TGTGCCAGCAGCTTGGTCCCTGAACAGCGGGGGTTCTCCTACGAGCAGTACTTC	CASSLVPEQRGFSYEQYF
TRBV7-8	TRBD2	TRBJ2-5	.	TGTGCCAGCAGCTTGGGGGGGGAGGGTCAAGAGACCCAGTACTTC	CASSLGGEGQETQYF
TRBV27	.	TRBJ1-6	.	TGTGCCAGCAGTTTGCGGTCGACCGGCTCCTATAATTCACCCCTCCACTTT	CASSLRSTGSYNSPLHF